What follows is one T cell receptor (beta chain) and its context. No antigen is known for it. The read halts 3 residues ahead of the CDR3 end, with the missing end drawn from the germline J gene. Sequenced by immunoSEQ multiplex PCR; TCRdb stores in-frame clones only, minus some. Its listing shows tens of thousands of clones. This record belongs to a study of Tregs in tolerant kidney transplant recipients. Broader study findings: Findings come from small patient numbers and require larger validation. Tregs expanded with activated donor B cells seemed most donor-specific.

The CDR3 has 15 amino acids. After removal of 6 bases from V and 2 bases from J, the junction contained 3 bases not matched to a gene. Germline-derived CDR1 and CDR2 are LNHDA and SQIVND (reference sequence). Sequenced material: CD4+ T cells from blood, taken before the transplant. The receptor was isolated from a human donor who received a combined kidney and bone marrow transplant. This chain links TRBV19 with TRBJ2-7; 14 nucleotides agree with TRBD2. Incomplete CDR3 DNA: TGTGCCAGTAGGGGGACTAGCGGGGGTACCTACGAG. It specifies CASRGTSGGTYE. The CDR3 as a whole reads CASRGTSGGTYEQYF.